The sequence of this TCR beta chain was determined in a study of CD8 T cells in Susac syndrome (dated by TCRdb to between 2018 and 2021). Regarding the study in general: The study used repertoire sequencing to test whether antigen drove CD8+ T cell activation and differentiation in Susac syndrome. The study compared CD8+ T cell repertoire clonality among 12 healthy donors, around 14 Susac syndrome patients and fewer than 19 multiple sclerosis patients. Broader findings and caveats from the paper: The number of individuals in the TCR sequencing and HLA analysis was acknowledged as relatively small.

RNA was extracted using the RNeasy kit, and about 0.45 to 1 ug of the RNA was reverse transcribed with random hexamers. The immunoSEQ multiplex PCR assay, covering 54 Vbeta and 13 Jbeta segments, was used to amplify TCR beta CDR3 regions. Bias from PCR amplification was corrected by using a synthetic template baseline for primer optimization and for computational correction. In the paper's pipeline: Reads were assigned to V, D and J genes according to IMGT and analyzed in immunoSEQ Analyzer, with only productive sequences retained. Clonality was computed as one minus Shannon entropy normalized by log2 of the number of productive unique sequences. Public and private clones were assessed among the 100 most prevalent clones of each patient and control. A clone was defined as Susac-specific if it was absent from the healthy and MS cohorts, from roughly 980 published viral clones and from other ImmuneACCESS disease sequences. TCRdb handled the public reads itself, with Q25 trimming in fastp and clone calling in MiXCR, and kept productive beta chains. All rows with the same CDR3 protein become a single entry with the most common DNA and genes. TCRdb, rather than the study authors, made the V and J calls. The sample has a few hundred thousand distinct CDR3 sequences on record, roughly nine tenths of them singletons. The ten most abundant clones make up roughly 0.13% of the sample.

Peripheral blood CD8+ and CD4+ T cells from healthy donors, Susac syndrome patients and multiple sclerosis patients were profiled by high-throughput TCR beta sequencing. The multiple sclerosis controls were treatment-naive patients whose relapsing-remitting disease, either stable or active, fulfilled the revised McDonald criteria. Bulk CD8+ and CD4+ T cells were purified by magnetic negative isolation, while CD8+ TEMRA cells were enriched using FACS. Blood was collected in EDTA tubes and processed within 24 hours, with PBMCs isolated through density gradient centrifugation. PBMCs intended for TCR sequencing were cryopreserved in liquid nitrogen and were subsequently thawed in a 37 degrees C water bath. The sorted or isolated CD4+, CD8+ and CD8+ TEMRA cells had a purity of 90% or higher. At the junction V is shortened by 4 bases and J by 3 bases, with 11 bases in between. The germline V gene provides CDR1 SGHRS and CDR2 YFSETQ. There are 13 amino acids in the CDR3, from cysteine to phenylalanine inclusive. Kept here is only the CDR3 DNA, which spans 39 bases and is read in frame from base 1.

Concerning this clonotype: The antigen this receptor binds is unknown. The record has no base qualities; no much larger clone is one base away.

The sequence came from a human donor with multiple sclerosis. Sequenced sample: CD8+ T cells from PBMCs. The rearrangement joined TRBV5-1 to TRBJ2-7, and possibly TRBD1, on 6 matching bases. The DNA is as follows: TGCGCCAGCAGCCCGGGACAATACTACGAGCAGTACTTC. The encoded protein is CASSPGQYYEQYF.